These T cell receptor beta chains were read from a single sample in a study of blood T cell repertoires in COVID-19. The data were produced by immunoSEQ multiplex PCR, yet TCRdb's version contains in-frame clones alone and is incomplete. The table includes 95,000 to 120,000 clones, around four fifths detected once. Sequences were obtained from peripheral blood. The source is a woman in her forties with acute or convalescent COVID-19. CDR3s include the opening cysteine and the closing phenylalanine or tryptophan. D genes are given only for firm matches. Some rows have no size entry. The others give once, few or many, or a class for an expanded clone.

CDR3aa,CDR3nt,abundance,v_gene,d_gene,j_gene
CASSGGEETQYF,TGTGCCAGCAGTGGGGGGGAAGAGACCCAGTACTTC,NA,TRBV12-3/TRBV12-4,TRBD2,TRBJ2-5
CASTRGADYEQYF,TGTGCCAGCACGCGGGGGGCTGACTACGAGCAGTACTTC,NA,TRBV12-3/TRBV12-4,TRBD2,TRBJ2-7
CSASSNSYSNQPQHF,TGCAGTGCTAGTAGTAACAGCTATAGCAATCAGCCCCAGCATTTT,NA,TRBV20-1,NA,TRBJ1-5
CASSMEGPRKTTDTQYF,TGTGCCAGTAGTATGGAGGGCCCCCGTAAAACCACAGATACGCAGTATTTT,few,TRBV19,NA,TRBJ2-3
CASSIRDRGPGYEQYF,TGTGCCAGTAGTATCCGGGACAGGGGGCCCGGCTACGAGCAGTACTTC,once,TRBV19,TRBD1,TRBJ2-7
CSGADRVGGYTF,TGCAGCGGCGCGGACAGGGTGGGAGGCTACACCTTC,NA,TRBV29-1,TRBD1,TRBJ1-2
CASSSPPGLYNSPLHF,TGTGCCAGCAGTTCCCCCCCGGGACTCTATAATTCACCCCTCCACTTT,NA,TRBV27,NA,TRBJ1-6
CASSTGLSYEQYF,TGTGCCAGTTCTACAGGGCTCTCCTACGAGCAGTACTTC,NA,TRBV18,NA,TRBJ2-7
CASGDFYEQYF,TGTGCCAGCGGGGACTTCTACGAGCAGTACTTC,NA,TRBV7-2,NA,TRBJ2-7
CASSATSGVWEQFF,TGTGCCAGCAGTGCGACTAGCGGGGTCTGGGAGCAGTTCTTC,NA,TRBV2,TRBD2,TRBJ2-1
CSASPGQNSPLHF,TGCAGTGCTAGTCCAGGGCAAAATTCACCCCTCCACTTT,NA,TRBV20-1,NA,TRBJ1-6
CASSPGDSPLHF,TGTGCCAGCAGTCCAGGGGATTCACCCCTCCACTTT,few,TRBV6-5,NA,TRBJ1-6
CASRQRGYEQYF,TGTGCCAGCAGACAGCGGGGCTACGAGCAGTACTTC,once,TRBV28,TRBD2,TRBJ2-7
CASSLTPRGGAFF,TGTGCCAGCAGCTTAACCCCGAGGGGGGGGGCTTTCTTT,few,TRBV7-9,NA,TRBJ1-1
CASSLALGADTQYF,TGTGCCAGCAGCTTAGCTCTAGGAGCAGATACGCAGTATTTT,NA,TRBV7-2,NA,TRBJ2-3
CASSPQGSTYEQYF,TGTGCCAGCTCACCTCAGGGTTCAACCTACGAGCAGTACTTC,few,TRBV18,NA,TRBJ2-7
CASSFTRGASYEQYF,TGCGCCAGCAGCTTTACCAGGGGTGCGTCCTACGAGCAGTACTTC,NA,TRBV4-1,NA,TRBJ2-7
CASSDQTGATEAFF,TGTGCCAGCAGTGACCAGACAGGGGCCACTGAAGCTTTCTTT,NA,TRBV6-1,TRBD1,TRBJ1-1
CASSESHSLGYTF,TGCGCCAGCAGTGAAAGCCACAGCCTTGGCTACACCTTC,few,TRBV10-2,NA,TRBJ1-2
CASSVAIGNYGYTF,TGTGCCAGCAGCGTAGCCATCGGGAACTATGGCTACACCTTC,NA,TRBV9,NA,TRBJ1-2
CASSRGTGGSYEQYF,TGCGCCAGCAGCCGCGGGACAGGGGGATCCTACGAGCAGTACTTC,NA,TRBV4-1,TRBD1,TRBJ2-7
CSVTKTGDYGYTF,TGCAGCGTTACGAAGACAGGAGACTATGGCTACACCTTC,NA,TRBV29-1,NA,TRBJ1-2
CASSLPYSYEQYF,TGTGCCAGCTCACTCCCTTACTCCTACGAGCAGTACTTC,NA,TRBV18,NA,TRBJ2-7
CASLADTDTQYF,TGTGCCAGCTTAGCGGACACAGATACGCAGTATTTT,NA,TRBV4-2,NA,TRBJ2-3
CASRRDSASLNYGYTF,TGTGCCAGTAGGAGGGACAGTGCCTCTTTAAACTATGGCTACACCTTC,NA,TRBV19,TRBD1,TRBJ1-2
CASSRGTQGYGYTF,TGTGCCAGCAGTCGGGGGACGCAAGGGTATGGCTACACCTTC,NA,TRBV6-5,NA,TRBJ1-2
CATSRDVGGTEAFF,TGTGCCACCAGCAGAGATGTGGGGGGCACTGAAGCTTTCTTT,few,TRBV15,NA,TRBJ1-1
CASSLGVTWNYGYTF,TGCGCCAGCAGCTTGGGAGTAACCTGGAACTATGGCTACACCTTC,NA,TRBV5-1,NA,TRBJ1-2
CASKILAGRTDTQYF,TGTGCCAGCAAAATACTAGCGGGGCGCACAGATACGCAGTATTTT,NA,TRBV2,TRBD2,TRBJ2-3
CASDGSRGTPLNYGYTF,TGTGCCAGCGATGGTAGCAGGGGGACACCACTTAACTATGGCTACACCTTC,NA,TRBV7-9,TRBD1,TRBJ1-2
CASSFLAGATGELFF,TGTGCCAGCAGCTTCCTAGCGGGGGCCACCGGGGAGCTGTTTTTT,NA,TRBV7-2,TRBD2,TRBJ2-2
CASSVDPGTDDGYTF,TGTGCCAGTAGTGTGGATCCCGGGACAGATGATGGCTACACCTTC,NA,TRBV19,TRBD1,TRBJ1-2
CASYYSIAGSNEQFF,TGCGCCAGCTACTACTCGATAGCGGGGAGTAATGAGCAGTTCTTC,NA,TRBV5-1,TRBD2,TRBJ2-1
CASTRTGINQPQHF,TGTGCCAGCACCCGGACAGGGATCAATCAGCCCCAGCATTTT,NA,TRBV7-8,TRBD1,TRBJ1-5
CASSFGTGGQEQYF,TGTGCCAGCAGCTTCGGGACAGGGGGCCAAGAGCAGTACTTC,NA,TRBV7-2,TRBD1,TRBJ2-7
CASSIDLCRGGTAFRCQPQHF,TGTGCCAGTAGTATAGATCTATGCAGGGGCGGCACGGCGTTTAGATGTCAGCCCCAGCATTTT,NA,TRBV19,NA,TRBJ1-5
CASSEGSLETQYF,TGTGCCAGCAGTGAAGGGAGCCTAGAGACCCAGTACTTC,NA,TRBV2,NA,TRBJ2-5
CASTRKRATGELFF,TGTGCCAGTACTAGGAAGCGTGCTACCGGGGAGCTGTTTTTT,NA,TRBV6-5,NA,TRBJ2-2
CASGLGQGGGDTQYF,TGTGCTAGTGGTTTGGGACAGGGGGGGGGAGATACGCAGTATTTT,NA,TRBV12-5,TRBD1,TRBJ2-3
CASSQVSEQFF,TGTGCCAGCAGCCAAGTCTCGGAGCAGTTCTTC,NA,TRBV3-1/TRBV3-2,NA,TRBJ2-1
CASSVVGEWATEAFF,TGTGCCAGCAGCGTAGTTGGGGAGTGGGCCACTGAAGCTTTCTTT,NA,TRBV9,NA,TRBJ1-1
CASSYHPDRNQPQHF,TGTGCCAGCAGTTACCACCCGGACAGGAATCAGCCCCAGCATTTT,NA,TRBV6-6,TRBD1,TRBJ1-5
CASTQNNSPLHF,TGTGCCAGCACCCAAAATAATTCACCCCTCCACTTT,NA,TRBV7-2,NA,TRBJ1-6
CASSLLPPGSGVNEQYF,TGTGCCAGCAGTTTACTCCCCCCAGGTAGCGGGGTCAACGAGCAGTACTTC,NA,TRBV27,TRBD2,TRBJ2-7
CASRPFDADYEGYTF,TGTGCCAGCAGACCGTTCGACGCGGACTACGAGGGCTACACCTTC,NA,TRBV28,NA,TRBJ1-2
CASSLLRKEAEAFF,TGTGCCAGCAGCTTACTACGAAAGGAGGCCGAAGCTTTCTTT,NA,TRBV11-2,NA,TRBJ1-1
CASSRSRPTGAGGEAFF,TGTGCCAGTAGCCGATCCCGCCCGACAGGGGCCGGGGGTGAAGCTTTCTTT,few,TRBV19,TRBD1,TRBJ1-1
CASSPRQGAHEQYF,TGTGCCAGCTCACCCCGCCAGGGGGCTCACGAGCAGTACTTC,once,TRBV18,TRBD1,TRBJ2-7
CASQRSSGANVLTF,TGTGCCAGCCAGCGGTCCTCTGGGGCCAACGTCCTGACTTTC,few,TRBV25-1,NA,TRBJ2-6
CASSSTGGSDEKLFF,TGTGCCAGCAGCTCTACAGGGGGTAGCGATGAAAAACTGTTTTTT,NA,TRBV5-5,TRBD1,TRBJ1-4
CASSLTRSTDTQYF,TGTGCCAGCAGTCTTACTCGTAGCACAGATACGCAGTATTTT,NA,TRBV11-3,NA,TRBJ2-3
CAISERGQRSLYF,TGTGCCATCAGTGAAAGAGGACAGCGGAGCCTTTACTTT,NA,TRBV10-3,NA,TRBJ1-6